The clone carrying this TCR beta chain has just a few counts. Data came from immunoSEQ multiplex PCR; TCRdb stores just in-frame clones and leaves some out. The repertoire holds roughly 59,000 clones, with 80% to 95% as singletons. Germline V lookup: CDR1 SGHDN, CDR2 FVKESK. CDR3 length equals 13 residues. V lost 1 base, J lost 8 bases, and 10 bases lay in between. The data derive from a study of control samples from healthy donors and cancer patients. Specimen: PBMCs. V and J are TRBV14 and TRBJ2-3; D is unresolved. This TCR was sampled from a man in his forties with colorectal cancer. The CDR3 region has the DNA TGTGCCAGCAGCCAAGTCCTCATGGCTACGCAGTATTTT. Translated, it gives CASSQVLMATQYF.